These 19 T cell receptor beta chains share one sample of origin, sequenced in a study of control samples from healthy donors and cancer patients. Produced via immunoSEQ multiplex PCR; TCRdb's table is partial and in-frame only. This sample has some 130,000 clones, with about 92% found just once. Sequenced input: PBMCs. These receptors were obtained from a man aged 45-65 years with head and neck cancer.

The rearrangement uses TRBV5-5 and TRBJ2-5; tentatively, D is TRBD1 or TRBD2 (6 bases each). Germline lookup yields CDR1 SGHKS and CDR2 YYEKEE (reference sequence). The CDR3 runs 14 residues. V lost 6 bases to trimming and J lost 5 bases, with 17 bases between them. The chain's CDR3 is CASTTADSGETQYF. The CDR3 bases are TGTGCCAGCACCACCGCGGACAGCGGGGAGACCCAGTACTTC.

The chain recombines TRBV7-2 with TRBJ2-5; 8 nucleotides match TRBD1. The tail of the sequence fits TRBJ2-7 better, so the J call may be wrong. This CDR3 is built from 16 residues. The V gene's germline CDR1 is SGHTA and CDR2 FQGNSA. Written as DNA, the CDR3 is TGTGCCAGCAGCCTGGGGACAGGCCAGGGCGGCTACGAGCAGTACTTC. It specifies CASSLGTGQGGYEQYF.

The chain uses TRBV7-8 and TRBJ2-2, with 8 nucleotides matching TRBD2. This CDR3 spans 16 amino acids. The V segment lost 6 bases and the J segment 2 bases; nucleotides outside the gene matches: 8. Germline CDR1 reads SGHVS; CDR2 reads FQNEAQ. In DNA, the CDR3 is TGTGCCAGCAGTTCTCCGGGAGGGATAAACACCGGGGAGCTGTTTTTT. Amino acid sequence: CASSSPGGINTGELFF.

The chain recombines TRBV5-4 with TRBJ2-1; TRBD2 agrees at 9 bases. The CDR3 consists of 17 residues. Germline CDR1 reads SGHNT; CDR2 reads YYREEE (reference sequence). The V segment lost 4 bases and the J segment 4 bases; nucleotides outside the gene matches: 12. CDR3 amino acids: CASSHPRLAGIYNEQFF. DNA of the CDR3: TGTGCCAGCAGCCATCCTCGGCTAGCGGGAATATACAATGAGCAGTTCTTC.

This chain uses TRBV14 with TRBJ2-2; the D gene is possibly TRBD2 (5 bases). Germline V lookup: CDR1 SGHDN, CDR2 FVKESK. V was shortened by 5 bases and J by 0 bases, with 16 bases between the two germline ends. This CDR3 comprises 17 residues. CDR3 DNA sequence: TGTGCCAGCAGCTTGCCCCCTACGGGGACGAACACCGGGGAGCTGTTTTTT. This translates into CASSLPPTGTNTGELFF.

Here the CDR3 reads CASSPVGGSNTGELFF. The CDR3 DNA sequence: TGTGCCAGCTCACCGGTAGGAGGGTCGAACACCGGGGAGCTGTTTTTT. V gene TRBV18 combines with J gene TRBJ2-2, with TRBD2 as a possible D gene (6 bases). The CDR3 covers 16 residues. Trimming took off 3 bases at V and 0 bases at J, with 11 bases between the two ends. Germline CDR1 reads KGHSH; CDR2 reads LQKENI.

Written as DNA, the CDR3 is TGTGCCAGCTCACCCGGGACAGGGACCTACAATGAGCAGTTCTTC. Translating gives CASSPGTGTYNEQFF. The V gene is TRBV18, the J gene TRBJ2-1; 9 bases align to TRBD1. V was pared by 3 bases and J by 2 bases, with 2 bases of the junction left unmatched. The germline gives CDR1 KGHSH, CDR2 LQKENI. CDR3 length equals 15 residues.

This chain connects TRBV13 to TRBJ2-7; D remains ambiguous. Per the germline V gene, CDR1 is PRHDT and CDR2 is FYEKMQ (reference sequence). The CDR3 covers 12 residues. V lost 4 bases to trimming and J lost 5 bases, with 9 bases between them. The CDR3 bases are TGTGCCAGCAGCTCCTATGTGGACGAGCAGTACTTC. Amino acid sequence: CASSSYVDEQYF.

This clone was seen only once. The rearrangement links TRBV28 to TRBJ2-1, with D maybe TRBD1 (5 bases). V was cut by 1 base and J by 15 bases, with 13 bases left in between. The CDR3 length is 12 residues. Per germline, CDR1 MDHEN and CDR2 SYDVKM. CDR3 bases: TGTGCCAGCAGTTTATTAGGCAGGGCAGGGTTCTTC. This gives the protein CASSLLGRAGFF.

The chain links TRBV19 to TRBJ2-3, with D perhaps TRBD2 (5 bases). This CDR3 region has 14 residues. Germline CDR1 LNHDA, CDR2 SQIVND (reference sequence). Trimming took 1 base from V and 2 from J, leaving 7 bases between them. The CDR3 loop reads CASSIGGITDTQYF. DNA for the CDR3: TGTGCCAGTAGTATAGGAGGGATCACAGATACGCAGTATTTT. Supplemented by reference TRBV19 and TRBJ2-3, the full variable domain reads DGGITQSPKYLFRKEGQNVTLSCEQNLNHDAMYWYRQDPGQGLRLIYYSQIVNDFQKGDIAEGYSVSREKKESFPLTVTSAQKNPTAFYLCASSIGGITDTQYFGPGTRLTVL.

This chain uses TRBV7-3 with TRBJ1-2; 7 bases are a match to TRBD1. Germline-derived CDR1 and CDR2 are SGHTA and FQGTGA. The V segment lost 0 bases and the J segment 8 bases; nucleotides outside the gene matches: 9. The CDR3 runs 15 residues. In DNA, the CDR3 is TGTGCCAGCAGCTTAACACGACAGGGAGAACTCGGCTACACCTTC. As protein: CASSLTRQGELGYTF.

V and J are TRBV6-6 and TRBJ1-2; D might be TRBD1 (6 bases). CDR1 and CDR2 (germline): MNHNY, SVGAGI (reference sequence). Trimming left V 6 bases short and J 2 bases short, with 10 bases between. The CDR3 has 13 amino acids. This CDR3 reads CASRRQENYGYTF. CDR3 nucleotide sequence: TGTGCCAGCAGACGACAGGAGAACTATGGCTACACCTTC.

The genes are TRBV4-3 and TRBJ1-5; unclear D gene. V was cut by 0 bases and J by 0 bases, with 6 bases left in between. Germline V gene sequence: CDR1 LGHNA, CDR2 YSLEER. The CDR3 spans 15 residues. CDR3 loop: CASSQDGYSNQPQHF. The CDR3 region has the DNA TGCGCCAGCAGCCAAGACGGTTATAGCAATCAGCCCCAGCATTTT.

The V gene is TRBV5-1, the J gene TRBJ1-5; possibly TRBD1 for D (5 bases). V was trimmed by 4 bases and J by 7 bases, leaving 18 bases between them. This CDR3 is built from 15 residues. In germline, CDR1 is SGHRS, CDR2 YFSETQ. CDR3: CASSRSYGAGQPQHF. The CDR3 DNA reads TGCGCCAGCAGCCGTTCGTATGGGGCTGGGCAGCCCCAGCATTTT.

A single count supports this clone. The V and J genes are TRBV6-1 and TRBJ2-2; D uncertain. The CDR3 runs to 14 residues. Germline assignment: CDR1 MNHNS and CDR2 SASEGT. V lost 0 bases, J lost 6 bases, and 8 bases lay in between. Here the CDR3 reads CASSEARSPGELFF. The CDR3 coding sequence is TGTGCCAGCAGTGAAGCCAGGTCCCCCGGGGAGCTGTTTTTT.

This chain links TRBV5-1 with TRBJ2-2; D not resolved. This CDR3 has 15 amino acids. In germline, CDR1 is SGHRS, CDR2 YFSETQ. Trimming took off 4 bases at V and 4 bases at J, with 14 bases between the two ends. The CDR3 loop reads CASSRLTGPTGELFF. DNA for the CDR3: TGCGCCAGCAGCCGGCTGACTGGCCCCACCGGGGAGCTGTTTTTT.

The rearrangement uses TRBV7-9 and TRBJ2-1; 11 positions match TRBD2. The CDR3 extends over 15 amino acids. V shed 6 bases and J 4 bases; nucleotides not matched to a gene: 5. The germline gives CDR1 SEHNR, CDR2 FQNEAQ (reference sequence). For the CDR3, the DNA is TGTGCCAGCAGTTCAACTAGCGGGGGTTACAATGAGCAGTTCTTC. Protein product: CASSSTSGGYNEQFF.

A note on this clone: The sample carries other DNA sequences with the same CDR3. The rearrangement uses TRBV27 and TRBJ1-5, with a tentative D call TRBD1 (6 bases). CDR3 length equals 15 residues. V was cut by 3 bases and J by 3 bases, with 12 bases left in between. Germline-derived CDR1 and CDR2 are MNHEY and SMNVEV (reference sequence). The CDR3 region is CASSLRQANNQPQHF. The CDR3 DNA follows: TGTGCCAGCAGTTTGCGACAGGCCAACAATCAGCCCCAGCATTTT.

The genes are TRBV28 and TRBJ1-4, with unresolved D. V was shortened by 2 bases and J by 4 bases, with 8 bases between the two germline ends. Germline-derived CDR1 and CDR2 are MDHEN and SYDVKM. The CDR3 loop spans 14 amino acids. The CDR3: CASSLGGSNEKLFF. CDR3 nucleotide sequence: TGTGCCAGCAGTTTAGGAGGCAGTAATGAAAAACTGTTTTTT.